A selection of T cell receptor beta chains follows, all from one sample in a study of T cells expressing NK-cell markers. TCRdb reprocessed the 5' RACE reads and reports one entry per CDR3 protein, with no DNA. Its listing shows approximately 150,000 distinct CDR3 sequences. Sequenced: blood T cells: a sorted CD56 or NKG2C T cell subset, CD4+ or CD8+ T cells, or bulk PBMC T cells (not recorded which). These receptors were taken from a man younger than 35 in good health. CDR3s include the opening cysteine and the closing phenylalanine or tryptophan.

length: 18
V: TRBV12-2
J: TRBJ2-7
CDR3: CASRPNRGRDSLLYEQYF

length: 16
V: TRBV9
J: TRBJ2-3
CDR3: CASSVVAGSGTDTQYF

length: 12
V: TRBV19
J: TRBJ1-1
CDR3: CASKPGATEAFF

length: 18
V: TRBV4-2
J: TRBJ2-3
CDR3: CASSQEGVELAGTDTQYF

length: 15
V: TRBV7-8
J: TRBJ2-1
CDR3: CASSFKAGGLYEQFF

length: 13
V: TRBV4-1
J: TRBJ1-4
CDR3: CASSQVGQGELFF

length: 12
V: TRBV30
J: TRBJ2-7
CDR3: CAWRQSFYEQYF

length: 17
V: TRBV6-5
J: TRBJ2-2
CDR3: CASSYSMLGQGKGELFF

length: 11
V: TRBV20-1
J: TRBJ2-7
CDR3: CSAAADYEQYF

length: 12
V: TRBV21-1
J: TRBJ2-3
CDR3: CASIEGEDTQYF

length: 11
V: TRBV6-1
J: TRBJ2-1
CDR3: CATYEGLEQFF

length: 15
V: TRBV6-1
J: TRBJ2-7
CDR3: CASSVRDRGSYEQYF

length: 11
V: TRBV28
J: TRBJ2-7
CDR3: CASRDTNEQYF

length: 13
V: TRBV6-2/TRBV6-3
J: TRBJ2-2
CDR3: CASTPGVTGELFF

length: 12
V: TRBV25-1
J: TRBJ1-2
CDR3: CASQTGAGGYTF

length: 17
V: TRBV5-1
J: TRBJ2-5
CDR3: CASSLAGGPGFQETQYF

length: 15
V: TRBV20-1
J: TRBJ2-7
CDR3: CSARDVAGASYEQYF

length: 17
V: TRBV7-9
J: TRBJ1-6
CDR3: CASSLARKSGLNSPLHF

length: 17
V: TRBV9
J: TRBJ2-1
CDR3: CASSAAPLAGPYNEQFF

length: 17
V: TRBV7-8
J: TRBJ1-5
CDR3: CASSLEIGDGSNQPQHF

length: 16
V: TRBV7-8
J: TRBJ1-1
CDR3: CASTSPLGAGNTEAFF

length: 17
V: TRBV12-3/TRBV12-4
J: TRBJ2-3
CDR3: CASSTESTGAGTDTQYF

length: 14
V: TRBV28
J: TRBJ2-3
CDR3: CASRGQGRTDTQYF

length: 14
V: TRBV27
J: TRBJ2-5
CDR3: CASKLLAWQETQYF

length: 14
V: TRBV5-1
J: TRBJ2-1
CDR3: CASSLATLGNEQFF

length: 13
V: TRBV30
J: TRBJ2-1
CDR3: CAWSEGRVNEQFF

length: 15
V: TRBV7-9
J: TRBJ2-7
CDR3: CASSISAGADYEQYF

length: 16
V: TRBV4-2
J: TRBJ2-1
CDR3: CASSQVAGGPYNEQFF

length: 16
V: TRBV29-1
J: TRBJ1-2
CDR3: CSVGSGEATPNYGYTF

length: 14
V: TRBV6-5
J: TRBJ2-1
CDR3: CASSYGAGAGEQFF

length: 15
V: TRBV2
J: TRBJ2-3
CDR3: CASRTTSGYTDTQYF

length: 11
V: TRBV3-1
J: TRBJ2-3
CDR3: CASSREDTQYF

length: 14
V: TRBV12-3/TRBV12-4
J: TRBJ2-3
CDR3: CASSPHTGEDTQYF

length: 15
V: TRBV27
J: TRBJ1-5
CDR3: CASSPGTDENQPQHF

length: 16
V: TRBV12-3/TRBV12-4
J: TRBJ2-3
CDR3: CASSSPFGHLPDTQYF

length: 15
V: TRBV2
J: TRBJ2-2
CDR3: CASSEGTEGTGELFF

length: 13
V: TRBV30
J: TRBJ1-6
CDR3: CAWSVQGYSPLHF

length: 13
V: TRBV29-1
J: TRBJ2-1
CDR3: CSVKLAGYNEQFF

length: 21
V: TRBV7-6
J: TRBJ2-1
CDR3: CASSLRGGLAGEYPNYNEQFF

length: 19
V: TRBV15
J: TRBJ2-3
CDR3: CATSRERRNSGRETDTQYF

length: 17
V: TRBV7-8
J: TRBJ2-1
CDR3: CASSVFGTSGRYNEQFF

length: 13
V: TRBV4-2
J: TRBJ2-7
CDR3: CASSQVKGYEQYF

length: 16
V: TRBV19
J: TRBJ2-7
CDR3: CASSARGIQGIYEQYF

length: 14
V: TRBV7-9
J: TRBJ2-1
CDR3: CASSHRDRGDEQFF

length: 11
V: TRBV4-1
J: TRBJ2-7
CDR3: CASGAGDEQYF

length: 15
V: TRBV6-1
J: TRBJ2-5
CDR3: CASSPYSGRGETQYF

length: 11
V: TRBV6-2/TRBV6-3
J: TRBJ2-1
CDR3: CASSYGDVSFF

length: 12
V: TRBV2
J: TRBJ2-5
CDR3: CASGQPEETQYF

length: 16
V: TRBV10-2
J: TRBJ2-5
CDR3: CASKGGAGGPRKTQYF

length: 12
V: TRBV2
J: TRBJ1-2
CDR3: CASSSAGTGYTF

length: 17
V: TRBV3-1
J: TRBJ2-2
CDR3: CASSQDGLAEFTGELFF

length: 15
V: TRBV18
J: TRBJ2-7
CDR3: CASSAPGQNTYEQYF

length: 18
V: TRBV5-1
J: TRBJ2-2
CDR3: CASSWNPGQGPNTGELFF

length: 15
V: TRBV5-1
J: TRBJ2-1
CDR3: CASTLGNSSYNEQFF

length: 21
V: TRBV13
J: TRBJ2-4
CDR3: CASSPFPYRDTGLVTKNIQYF

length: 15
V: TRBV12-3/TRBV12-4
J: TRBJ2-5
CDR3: CASSLGTGDQETQYF

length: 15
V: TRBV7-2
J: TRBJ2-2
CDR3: CASSPFFGGFGELFF

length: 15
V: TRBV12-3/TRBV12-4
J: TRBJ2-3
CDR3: CASSPNSGAQKKEYF

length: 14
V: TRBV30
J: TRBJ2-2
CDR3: CAWMGGMGTGELFF